The following is a T cell receptor beta chain sequence with its context. Trimming removed 7 bases from V and 2 bases from J, with 9 bases in between. Germline CDR1 reads SGDLS; CDR2 reads YYNGEE. The CDR3 totals 13 residues. Sequencing used immunoSEQ multiplex PCR; TCRdb keeps in-frame clones, though not all of them. This table holds approximately 32,000 clones, around three quarters found once. This record comes from a study of chemoradiotherapy in HPV16-positive cancers. The sequenced sample was blood, obtained from a patient who underwent chemoradiotherapy. The V and J genes are TRBV9 and TRBJ1-4; unclear D gene. This clonotype was sampled from a human donor with HPV-associated anogenital cancer. CDR3 amino acids: CASGSMTNEKLFF. Written as DNA, the CDR3 is TGTGCCAGCGGGAGCATGACTAATGAAAAACTGTTTTTT.